Below, 8 T cell receptor beta chains from the same sample are listed, as sequenced in a study of T cell changes during pregnancy in multiple sclerosis. Assay: immunoSEQ multiplex PCR; the TCRdb copy retains only in-frame clones and omits some. The sample records 70,000 or so clones, 75% to 95% being singletons. This sample comprised CD4+ T cells from peripheral blood mononuclear cells, obtained before pregnancy. The receptors stem from a female donor with multiple sclerosis, enrolled in a pregnancy study.

The chain combines TRBV2 with TRBJ2-7; D is perhaps TRBD2 (5 bases). Trimming cost V 8 bases and J 4 bases, with 12 bases left between them. Looked up from germline, CDR1 is SNHLY and CDR2 is FYNNEI. The CDR3 runs to 12 residues. The CDR3 region is CASGREGYEQYF. The CDR3 nucleotides are TGTGCCAGCGGCCGGGAAGGGTACGAGCAGTACTTC.

The rearrangement joins TRBV10-3 to TRBJ1-6, with 10 positions matching TRBD1. V shed 4 bases, J shed 8 bases, and the junction held 2 bases outside the gene matches. The germline V gene encodes CDR1 ENHRY and CDR2 SYGVKD. There are 14 residues in the CDR3. The CDR3 protein is CAISGGQGYSPLHF. Here the CDR3 DNA reads TGTGCCATCAGTGGGGGACAGGGGTATTCACCCCTCCACTTT.

The chain combines TRBV5-6 with TRBJ1-1; D may be TRBD1 (5 bases). This CDR3 has 14 amino acids. Trimming stripped 4 bases from V and 4 bases from J, with 14 bases between. Germline CDR1 SGHDT, CDR2 YYEEEE. The CDR3 coding sequence is TGTGCCAGCAGCGGCAGGGTGGTGACCACTGAAGCTTTCTTT. Translated: CASSGRVVTTEAFF.

The chain recombines TRBV11-1 with TRBJ1-4; D gene unclear. The CDR3 covers 16 residues. Germline-derived CDR1 and CDR2 are SGHAT and FQDESV (reference sequence). The V and J ends lost 4 bases and 0 bases respectively, with 12 bases between them. The CDR3, as DNA: TGTGCCAGCAGCTCGATAGGACTATCAACTAATGAAAAACTGTTTTTT. Its translation: CASSSIGLSTNEKLFF.

The rearrangement links TRBV7-2 to TRBJ1-1; weak D call: TRBD1 (6 bases). The V end was cut by 6 bases, the J end by 7 bases, with 9 bases between. Looked up from germline, CDR1 is SGHTA and CDR2 is FQGNSA. This CDR3 spans 11 amino acids. The CDR3 protein is CASSYRVEAFF. CDR3 nucleotide sequence: TGTGCCAGCAGTTACAGGGTTGAAGCTTTCTTT.

CDR3: CASSRTGGRDNEQFF. The DNA of the CDR3 is TGTGCCAGTAGTCGGACAGGGGGTCGGGACAATGAGCAGTTCTTC. V usage is TRBV19 and J usage is TRBJ2-1, with TRBD1 matching over 10 bases. The CDR3 runs 15 residues. The V and J ends lost 5 bases and 5 bases, in that order; junction bases with no gene match: 6. Germline V gene data show CDR1 as LNHDA and CDR2 as SQIVND (reference sequence). Looking up the rest from reference TRBV19 and TRBJ2-1 gives the full variable domain: DGGITQSPKYLFRKEGQNVTLSCEQNLNHDAMYWYRQDPGQGLRLIYYSQIVNDFQKGDIAEGYSVSREKKESFPLTVTSAQKNPTAFYLCASSRTGGRDNEQFFGPGTRLTVL.

This clone was observed a handful of times. V gene TRBV5-6 combines with J gene TRBJ1-1; the D gene is possibly TRBD1 (5 bases). The ends were cut back, 4 bases at V and 0 bases at J, with 10 bases in the middle. The germline CDR1 and CDR2 sequences are SGHDT and YYEEEE. CDR3 length equals 14 residues. The CDR3 DNA reads TGTGCCAGCAGCGCGGGACCGATGAACACTGAAGCTTTCTTT. As protein: CASSAGPMNTEAFF.

This chain uses TRBV28 with TRBJ1-1; D unclear. Trimming cost V 4 bases and J 9 bases, with 12 bases left between them. The CDR3 length is 12 residues. Per germline, CDR1 MDHEN and CDR2 SYDVKM. CDR3 amino acids: CASSYHPGKAFF. The DNA for the CDR3 is TGTGCCAGCAGTTACCACCCAGGAAAAGCTTTCTTT. The variable domain in full, completed from reference TRBV28 and TRBJ1-1, reads DVKVTQSSRYLVKRTGEKVFLECVQDMDHENMFWYRQDPGLGLRLIYFSYDVKMKEKGDIPEGYSVSREKKERFSLILESASTNQTSMYLCASSYHPGKAFFGQGTRLTVV.